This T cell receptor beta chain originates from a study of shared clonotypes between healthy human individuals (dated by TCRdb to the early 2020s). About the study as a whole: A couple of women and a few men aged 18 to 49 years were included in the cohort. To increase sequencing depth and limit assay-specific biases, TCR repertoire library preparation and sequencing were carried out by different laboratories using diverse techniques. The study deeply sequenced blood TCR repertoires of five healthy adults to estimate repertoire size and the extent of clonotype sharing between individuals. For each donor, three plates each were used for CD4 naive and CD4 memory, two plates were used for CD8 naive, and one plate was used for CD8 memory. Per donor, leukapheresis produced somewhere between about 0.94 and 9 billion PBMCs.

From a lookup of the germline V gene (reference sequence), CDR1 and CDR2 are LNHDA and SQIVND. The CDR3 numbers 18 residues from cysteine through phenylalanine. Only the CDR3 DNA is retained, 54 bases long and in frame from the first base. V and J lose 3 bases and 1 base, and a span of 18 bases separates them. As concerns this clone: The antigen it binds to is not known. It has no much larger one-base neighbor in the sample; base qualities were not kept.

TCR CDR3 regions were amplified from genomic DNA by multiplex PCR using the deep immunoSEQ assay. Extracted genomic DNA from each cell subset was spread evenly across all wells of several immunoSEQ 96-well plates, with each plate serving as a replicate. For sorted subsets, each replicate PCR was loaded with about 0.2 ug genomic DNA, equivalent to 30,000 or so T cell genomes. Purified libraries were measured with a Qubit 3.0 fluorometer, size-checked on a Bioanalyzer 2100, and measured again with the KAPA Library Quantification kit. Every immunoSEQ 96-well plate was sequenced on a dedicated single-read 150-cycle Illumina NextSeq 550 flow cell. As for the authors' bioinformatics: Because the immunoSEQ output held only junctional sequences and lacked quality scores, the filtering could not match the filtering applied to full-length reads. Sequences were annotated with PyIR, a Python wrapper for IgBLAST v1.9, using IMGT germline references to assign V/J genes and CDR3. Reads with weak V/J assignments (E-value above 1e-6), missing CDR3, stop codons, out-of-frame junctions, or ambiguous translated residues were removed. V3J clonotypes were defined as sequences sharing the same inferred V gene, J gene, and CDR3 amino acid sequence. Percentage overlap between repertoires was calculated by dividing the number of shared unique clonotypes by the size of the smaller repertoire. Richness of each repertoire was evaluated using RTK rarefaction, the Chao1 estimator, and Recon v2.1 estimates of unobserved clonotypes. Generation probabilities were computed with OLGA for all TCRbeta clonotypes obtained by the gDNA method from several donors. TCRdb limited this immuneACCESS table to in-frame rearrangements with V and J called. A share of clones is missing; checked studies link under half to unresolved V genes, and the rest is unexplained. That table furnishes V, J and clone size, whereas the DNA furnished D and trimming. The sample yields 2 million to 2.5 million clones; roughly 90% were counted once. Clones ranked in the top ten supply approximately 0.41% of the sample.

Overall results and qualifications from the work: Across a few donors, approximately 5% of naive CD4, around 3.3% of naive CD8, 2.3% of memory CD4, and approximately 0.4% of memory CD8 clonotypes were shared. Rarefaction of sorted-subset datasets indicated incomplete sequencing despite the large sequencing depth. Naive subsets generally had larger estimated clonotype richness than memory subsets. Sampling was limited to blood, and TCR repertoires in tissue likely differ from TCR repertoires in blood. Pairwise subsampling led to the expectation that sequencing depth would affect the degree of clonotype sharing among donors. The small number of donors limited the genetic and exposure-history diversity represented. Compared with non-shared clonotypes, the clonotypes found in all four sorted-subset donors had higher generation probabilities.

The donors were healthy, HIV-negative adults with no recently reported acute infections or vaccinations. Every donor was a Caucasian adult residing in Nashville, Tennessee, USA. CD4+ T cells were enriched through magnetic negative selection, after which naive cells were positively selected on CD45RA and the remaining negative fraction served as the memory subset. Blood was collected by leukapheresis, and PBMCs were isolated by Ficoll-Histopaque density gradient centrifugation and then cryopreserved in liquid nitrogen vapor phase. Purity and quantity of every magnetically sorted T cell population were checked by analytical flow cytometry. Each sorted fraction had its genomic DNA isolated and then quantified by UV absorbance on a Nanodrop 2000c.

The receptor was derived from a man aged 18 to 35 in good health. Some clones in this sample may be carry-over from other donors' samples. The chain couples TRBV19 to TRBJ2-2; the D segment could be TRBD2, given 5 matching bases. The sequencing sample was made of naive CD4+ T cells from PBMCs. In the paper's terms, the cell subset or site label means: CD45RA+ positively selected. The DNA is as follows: TGTGCCAGTAGTATTTTTCGCAGGAGGCTAGAGAACACCGGGGAGCTGTTTTTT. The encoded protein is CASSIFRRRLENTGELFF.